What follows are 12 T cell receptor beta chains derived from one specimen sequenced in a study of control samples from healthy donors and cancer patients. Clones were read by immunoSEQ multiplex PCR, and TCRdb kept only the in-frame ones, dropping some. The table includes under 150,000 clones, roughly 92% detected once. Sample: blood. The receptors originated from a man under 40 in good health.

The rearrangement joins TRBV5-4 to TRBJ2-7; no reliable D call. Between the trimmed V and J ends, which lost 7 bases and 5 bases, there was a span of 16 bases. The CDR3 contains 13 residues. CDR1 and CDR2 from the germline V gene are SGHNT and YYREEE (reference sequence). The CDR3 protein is CASCYRSVDEQYF. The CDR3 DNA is TGTGCCAGCTGCTATCGGAGTGTCGACGAGCAGTACTTC.

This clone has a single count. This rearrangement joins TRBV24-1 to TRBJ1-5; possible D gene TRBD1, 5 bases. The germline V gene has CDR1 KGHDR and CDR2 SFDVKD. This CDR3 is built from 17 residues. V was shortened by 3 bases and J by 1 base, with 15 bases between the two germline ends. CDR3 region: CATSDGALQGSNQPQHF. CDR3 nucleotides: TGTGCCACCAGTGATGGGGCCCTGCAGGGCAGCAATCAGCCCCAGCATTTT.

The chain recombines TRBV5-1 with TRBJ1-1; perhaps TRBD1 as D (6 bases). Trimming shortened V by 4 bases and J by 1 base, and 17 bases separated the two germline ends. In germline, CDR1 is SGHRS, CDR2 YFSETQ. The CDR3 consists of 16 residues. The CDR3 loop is CASSQPFRGKNTEAFF. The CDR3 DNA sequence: TGCGCCAGCAGCCAACCGTTCAGGGGCAAGAACACTGAAGCTTTCTTT.

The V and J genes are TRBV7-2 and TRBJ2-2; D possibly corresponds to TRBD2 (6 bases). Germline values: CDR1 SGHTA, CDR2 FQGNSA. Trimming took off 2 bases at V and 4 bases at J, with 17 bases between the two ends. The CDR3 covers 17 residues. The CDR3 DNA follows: TGTGCCAGCAGCTTAACCGCGGCGGGGTGGGGCACCGGGGAGCTGTTTTTT. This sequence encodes CASSLTAAGWGTGELFF.

The CDR3 spells CASSLLGGEADTQYF. Here the CDR3 DNA reads TGTGCCAGCAGTTTATTAGGCGGGGAAGCGGATACGCAGTATTTT. This chain connects TRBV27 to TRBJ2-3; D possibly corresponds to TRBD2 (6 bases). The CDR3 covers 15 residues. Germline V gene data show CDR1 as MNHEY and CDR2 as SMNVEV (reference sequence). V lost 1 base and J lost 6, with 14 bases in between.

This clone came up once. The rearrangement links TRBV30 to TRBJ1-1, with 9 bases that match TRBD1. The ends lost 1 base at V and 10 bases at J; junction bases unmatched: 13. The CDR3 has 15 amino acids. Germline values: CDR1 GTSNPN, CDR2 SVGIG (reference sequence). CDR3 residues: CAWSGVGTGQSVAFF. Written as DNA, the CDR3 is TGTGCCTGGAGTGGAGTCGGGACAGGGCAAAGCGTAGCTTTCTTT.

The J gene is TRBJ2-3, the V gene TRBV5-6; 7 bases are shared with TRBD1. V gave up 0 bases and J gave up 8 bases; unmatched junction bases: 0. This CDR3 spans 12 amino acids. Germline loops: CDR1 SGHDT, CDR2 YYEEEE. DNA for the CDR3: TGTGCCAGCAGCTTGGGGGACAGTACGCAGTATTTT. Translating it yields CASSLGDSTQYF.

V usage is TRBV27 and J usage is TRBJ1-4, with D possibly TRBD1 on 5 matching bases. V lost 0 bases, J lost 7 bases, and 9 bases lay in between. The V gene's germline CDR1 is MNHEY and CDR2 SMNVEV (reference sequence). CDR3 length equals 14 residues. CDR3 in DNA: TGTGCCAGCAGTTTATCTGGGGGTTCTGAAAAACTGTTTTTT. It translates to CASSLSGGSEKLFF.

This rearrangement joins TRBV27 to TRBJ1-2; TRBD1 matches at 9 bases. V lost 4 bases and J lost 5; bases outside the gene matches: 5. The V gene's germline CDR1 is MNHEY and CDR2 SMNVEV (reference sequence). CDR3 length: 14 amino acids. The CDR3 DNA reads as TGTGCCAGCAGTTCCAAACAGGGGGCGTATGGCTACACCTTC. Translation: CASSSKQGAYGYTF.

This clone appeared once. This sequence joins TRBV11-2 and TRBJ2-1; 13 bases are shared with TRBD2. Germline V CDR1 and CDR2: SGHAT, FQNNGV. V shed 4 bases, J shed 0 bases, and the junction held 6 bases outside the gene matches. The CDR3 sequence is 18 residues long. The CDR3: CASSSPGLAGSSYNEQFF. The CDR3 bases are TGTGCCAGCAGCTCACCGGGACTAGCGGGAAGCTCCTACAATGAGCAGTTCTTC.

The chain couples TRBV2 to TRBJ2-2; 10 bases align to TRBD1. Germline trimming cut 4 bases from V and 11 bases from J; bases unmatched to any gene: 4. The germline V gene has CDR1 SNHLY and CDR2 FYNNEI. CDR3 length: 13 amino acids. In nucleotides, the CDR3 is TGTGCCAGCAGTGCCCGGGACAGGGGTGAGCTGTTTTTT. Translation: CASSARDRGELFF.

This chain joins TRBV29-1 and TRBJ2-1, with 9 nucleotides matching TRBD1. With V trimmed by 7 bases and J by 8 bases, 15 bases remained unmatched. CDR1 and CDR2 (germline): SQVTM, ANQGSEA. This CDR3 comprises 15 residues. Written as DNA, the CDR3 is TGCAGCGGAGTTGGGCCGACAGGGGGTTGGGATGAGCAGTTCTTC. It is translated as CSGVGPTGGWDEQFF.